The present T cell receptor beta chain was sequenced within a study of cytomegalovirus exposure and HLA in healthy donors. Whole-study results and caveats: The investigators catalogued 150 to 200 TCR beta chains as cytomegalovirus-associated. Testing in vitro showed a few CMV-associated chains specific for CMV antigens.

To note about this clone: Its antigen is undetermined.

PCR amplification relied on 60 Vbeta primers (plus 13 Jbeta primers). The protocol was immunoSEQ multiplex PCR, while the TCRdb copy is restricted to in-frame clones and leaves out a portion. The sample contains 110,000 to 150,000 clones, around three quarters of which appear only once. This CDR3 has 16 residues. The ends were cut back, 1 base at V and 0 bases at J, with 13 bases in the middle. CDR1 and CDR2 (germline): SGHRS, YFSETQ. The source is a woman between 40 and 55 years old in good health and CMV-seronegative. The chain uses TRBV5-1 and TRBJ1-1; no definite D call. The specimen was PBMCs. The chain's CDR3 is CASSLLSSRLNTEAFF. In nucleotides, the CDR3 is TGCGCCAGCAGCTTGTTGTCGTCCAGGCTGAACACTGAAGCTTTCTTT. The full variable domain, its missing parts supplied by reference TRBV5-1 and TRBJ1-1, is KAGVTQTPRYLIKTRGQQVTLSCSPISGHRSVSWYQQTPGQGLQFLFEYFSETQRNKGNFPGRFSGRQFSNSRSEMNVSTLELGDSALYLCASSLLSSRLNTEAFFGQGTRLTVV.